These 10 T cell receptor beta chains were all obtained from the same sample, sequenced in a study of cytomegalovirus exposure and HLA in healthy donors. The PCR made use of 60 Vbeta and 13 Jbeta primers. The data were produced by immunoSEQ multiplex PCR, yet TCRdb's version contains in-frame clones alone and is incomplete. The top ten hold approximately 2.3% of the sample, which has about 84,000 clones, about nine tenths seen once. Source material: PBMCs. The receptors originated from a young man in good health and CMV-seronegative.

This chain connects TRBV28 to TRBJ1-2; no firm D call. From germline, CDR1 is MDHEN and CDR2 SYDVKM. Trimming pared 7 bases from V and 5 bases from J, leaving 11 bases between. The CDR3 spans 12 residues. The CDR3 DNA reads as TGTGCCAGCATTGGAGATGAGTATGGCTACACCTTC. It specifies CASIGDEYGYTF.

The CDR3 DNA sequence: TGTGCCAGCAGTTTATTAGGGGACAGGGGGCAAACCTACGAGCAGTACTTC. This translates into CASSLLGDRGQTYEQYF. The V gene is TRBV28, the J gene TRBJ2-7; 12 nucleotides align to TRBD1. The CDR3 is made up of 17 amino acids. V shed 1 base and J 2 bases; nucleotides not matched to a gene: 6. Germline loops: CDR1 MDHEN, CDR2 SYDVKM.

The chain is built from TRBV4-3 and TRBJ1-5, with 7 bases matching TRBD1. The trim removed 0 bases at V and 6 bases at J, leaving 5 bases unmatched. Germline V gene sequence: CDR1 LGHNA, CDR2 YSLEER. This CDR3 is 15 amino acids long. CDR3 sequence: CASSQDRQGIQPQHF. In DNA form, the CDR3 reads TGCGCCAGCAGCCAAGATCGACAGGGAATTCAGCCCCAGCATTTT.

This clone has a handful of counts. The chain carries TRBV7-2 and TRBJ2-7, with TRBD2 matching over 11 bases. Trimming took 5 bases from V and 5 from J; bases not matched to a gene: 8. Germline lookup yields CDR1 SGHTA and CDR2 FQGNSA. The length of the CDR3 is 15 residues. The CDR3 sequence is CASSVTSGRLNEQYF. The CDR3 DNA reads TGTGCCAGCAGCGTCACTAGCGGGAGATTGAACGAGCAGTACTTC.

The rearrangement joins TRBV28 to TRBJ1-2; 7 bases match TRBD1. The ends lost 4 bases at V and 6 bases at J; junction bases unmatched: 2. The germline gives CDR1 MDHEN, CDR2 SYDVKM. This CDR3 is built from 12 residues. CDR3 region: CASSSQGDGYTF. The CDR3 nucleotides read TGTGCCAGCAGTTCTCAGGGGGATGGCTACACCTTC.

The V and J genes are TRBV7-9 and TRBJ1-4; 7 nucleotides line up with TRBD1. The CDR3 totals 18 residues. Per the germline V gene, CDR1 is SEHNR and CDR2 is FQNEAQ (reference sequence). Trimming removed 5 bases from V and 1 base from J; junction bases left unmatched: 13. The CDR3 bases are TGTGCCAGCAGCGCCTTAGAGGGGGCGGGAAGAACTAATGAAAAACTGTTTTTT. Translation gives CASSALEGAGRTNEKLFF.

The CDR3 loop reads CASNQVGGYTF. In nucleotides, the CDR3 is TGTGCCAGCAACCAGGTTGGCGGCTACACCTTC. V usage is TRBV6-1 and J usage is TRBJ1-2; D remains ambiguous. This CDR3 comprises 11 residues. The germline CDR1 and CDR2 sequences are MNHNS and SASEGT. The ends were cut back, 7 bases at V and 8 bases at J, with 11 bases in the middle.

The table lists this clone with a few counts. In DNA, the CDR3 is TGTGCCAGCGATTTAACCGCGGGGGAGACCCAGTACTTC. Residues: CASDLTAGETQYF. The chain has TRBV6-1 and TRBJ2-5; D perhaps matches TRBD2 (6 bases). Germline CDR1 and CDR2: MNHNS and SASEGT. The CDR3 has 13 residues. V was trimmed by 8 bases and J by 5 bases, leaving 15 bases between them.

The chain recombines TRBV5-4 with TRBJ2-3; no clear D gene. This CDR3 contains 14 residues. Germline V lookup: CDR1 SGHNT, CDR2 YYREEE (reference sequence). With 0 bases removed from V and 6 bases from J, the gap between germline ends came to 11 bases. In nucleotides, the CDR3 is TGTGCCAGCAGCTTGGATGGTGGCCAGGATACGCAGTATTTT. As protein: CASSLDGGQDTQYF.

This chain joins TRBV19 and TRBJ2-4; TRBD1 is a possible D gene (5 bases). The CDR3 loop spans 14 amino acids. Germline CDR1 LNHDA, CDR2 SQIVND (reference sequence). The V end lost 3 bases, the J end lost 1 base, and 7 bases lay between the germline ends. In DNA form, the CDR3 reads TGTGCCAGTAGTATTTCAGGGGCCAAAAACATTCAGTACTTC. Its translation is CASSISGAKNIQYF.